A selection of T cell receptor beta chains follows, all from one sample in a study of human T cells and chemical hapten exposure. A single record per CDR3 protein comes from TCRdb applying MiXCR to the RACE reads. The sample lists hundreds of thousands of distinct CDR3 sequences, over 6% occurring once. Source: whole blood, taken in connection with sensitization to the hapten diphenylcyclopropenone (DPC). All receptors come from a woman aged 18-29 years with alopecia areata. Some clones in this sample may be carry-over from other donors' samples. Each CDR3 is given with its conserved first and last residue. D genes are given only for firm matches. Only some rows state a clone size, as once, few, many or a class for expanded clones.

V	size	J	length	D	DNA	CDR3
TRBV6-5	few	TRBJ2-1	14	-	TGTGCCAGCAGTTACGGGACGCCCCGGGGTGAGCAGTTCTTC	CASSYGTPRGEQFF
TRBV5-1	many	TRBJ1-1	17	-	TGCGCCAGCAGCTTGGCCATACAGGGAGGGATAAACACTGAAGCTTTCTTT	CASSLAIQGGINTEAFF
TRBV9	few	TRBJ1-1	14	-	TGTGCCAGCAGCGTAGCTTTAGTAGGCACTGAAGCTTTCTTT	CASSVALVGTEAFF
TRBV6-5	few	TRBJ1-2	12	-	TGTGCCAGCAGCCGATATAACTATGGCTACACCTTC	CASSRYNYGYTF
TRBV10-3	many	TRBJ1-1	12	-	TGTGCCATCATGGACACCGACCTGAGGGCTTTCTTT	CAIMDTDLRAFF
TRBV28	few	TRBJ1-1	13	-	TGTGCCAGCAGTAATAGCGGAAACACTGAAGCTTTCTTT	CASSNSGNTEAFF
TRBV24-1	-	TRBJ2-3	14	TRBD1	TGTGCCACCAGTGAGGGACAGAGCACAGATACGCAGTATTTT	CATSEGQSTDTQYF
TRBV7-9	few	TRBJ1-4	13	TRBD1	TGTGCCAGCAAGGACAGGAGAGGAGAAAAACTGTTTTTT	CASKDRRGEKLFF
TRBV6-1	-	TRBJ2-3	14	TRBD1	TGTGCCAGCAGTGACAACAGGGGGGCAGATACGCAGTATTTT	CASSDNRGADTQYF
TRBV5-5	-	TRBJ1-1	18	TRBD1	TGTGCCAGCAGCTTGGATTTCTGGCAGGGGGCTAGGTGGACTGAAGCTTTCTTT	CASSLDFWQGARWTEAFF
TRBV12-3/TRBV12-4	-	TRBJ1-6	15	-	TGTGCCAGCAGTCTAATCCTGGAGGGATGGTCACCCCTCCACTTT	CASSLILEGWSPLHF
TRBV7-8	many	TRBJ2-4	16	TRBD2	TGTGCCAGCAGCCCGCGCGGGGGGGCCTTTGAAAACATTCAGTACTTC	CASSPRGGAFENIQYF
TRBV7-6	-	TRBJ2-1	15	TRBD1	TGTGCCAGCAGCTCCGGACAGGGGGTTCACAATGAGCAGTTCTTC	CASSSGQGVHNEQFF
TRBV23-1	few	TRBJ2-1	14	TRBD1	TGCGCCAGCAGTCGACAGGGGAAGTTCGATGAGCAGTTCTTC	CASSRQGKFDEQFF
TRBV5-1	-	TRBJ2-3	18	TRBD2	TGCGCCAGCAGCTTGGGGACTAGTTCAGAACTGAACACAGATACGCAGTATTTT	CASSLGTSSELNTDTQYF
TRBV9	-	TRBJ1-1	13	-	TGTGCCAGCAGCGTAGTAATTCACACTGAAGCTTTCTTT	CASSVVIHTEAFF
TRBV5-5	-	TRBJ1-1	14	-	TGTGCCAGCAGCTTGGGAGTGTCAGACACTGAAGCTTTCTTT	CASSLGVSDTEAFF
TRBV7-2	-	TRBJ1-2	20	-	TGTGCCAGCAGCTTAGCGCTAAGTTGGGGTTTGAACGGAGCTAACTATGGCTACACCTTC	CASSLALSWGLNGANYGYTF
TRBV12-3/TRBV12-4	-	TRBJ1-5	15	-	TGTGCCAGCAGTTATTTTGGGGCGGTCGGTCAGCCCCAGCATTTT	CASSYFGAVGQPQHF
TRBV12-3/TRBV12-4	many	TRBJ1-4	14	-	TGTGCCAGCATGCCCTCCCCCCTCAATGAAAAACTGTTTTTT	CASMPSPLNEKLFF
TRBV7-2	many	TRBJ1-2	12	TRBD1	TGTGCCAGCAGCTTCATACAGGGGGGCTACACCTTC	CASSFIQGGYTF
TRBV18	-	TRBJ1-1	16	TRBD1	TGTGCCAGCTCGCCGGGACAGGGAAGATTGAACACTGAAGCTTTCTTT	CASSPGQGRLNTEAFF
TRBV5-1	few	TRBJ2-2	14	TRBD2	TGCGCCAGCAGCTTCCTAGCGGGGCCCGGGGAGCTGTTTTTT	CASSFLAGPGELFF
TRBV4-3	few	TRBJ1-2	13	-	TGCGCCAGCAGCCAAGATATTACCTATGGCTACACCTTC	CASSQDITYGYTF
TRBV28	few	TRBJ2-2	14	TRBD1	TGTGCCAGCAGGTCGGGACAGCTCACCGGGGAGCTGTTTTTT	CASRSGQLTGELFF
TRBV19	-	TRBJ1-5	14	-	TGTGCCAGTAGTATAGAGAACAGAAATCAGCCCCAGCATTTT	CASSIENRNQPQHF
TRBV10-3	many	TRBJ1-5	13	-	TGTGCCATCGGGTATAGTAGCAATCAGCCCCAGCATTTT	CAIGYSSNQPQHF
TRBV6-4	few	TRBJ2-2	13	-	TGTGCCAGCAGTGATGGGGAAGACGGGGAGCTGTTTTTT	CASSDGEDGELFF
TRBV11-1	many	TRBJ1-1	14	-	TGTGCCAGCAGCCCACTGGACAGAAGGGGTTTTGCTTTCTTT	CASSPLDRRGFAFF
TRBV12-3/TRBV12-4	many	TRBJ1-6	12	-	TGTGCCAGCAGTCTGACTCCCGCGGCCCTCCACTTT	CASSLTPAALHF
TRBV28	few	TRBJ1-1	17	-	TGTGCCAGCAGTCAGGGTGGGTTGACAGCGCGGAACACTGAAGCTTTCTTT	CASSQGGLTARNTEAFF
TRBV6-5	-	TRBJ2-1	16	TRBD2	TGTGCCAGCAGTTACCTGACTAGCGGGGGGGCTCGGGAGCAGTTCTTC	CASSYLTSGGAREQFF
TRBV6-6	few	TRBJ2-6	14	-	TGTGCCAGCAGCGGAGGGGCCGGGGCCAACGTCCTGACTTTC	CASSGGAGANVLTF
TRBV12-3/TRBV12-4	-	TRBJ1-5	13	-	TGTGCCAGCAGTAAGACGGAGAATCAGCCCCAGCATTTT	CASSKTENQPQHF
TRBV10-2	many	TRBJ2-3	13	-	TGCGCCAGCAGTAGACAGTTAACAGATACGCAGTATTTT	CASSRQLTDTQYF
TRBV20-1	few	TRBJ2-6	14	-	TGCAGTGCCCCTACTCATCTCGGGGCCAACGTCCTGACTTTC	CSAPTHLGANVLTF
TRBV2	-	TRBJ1-5	15	TRBD1	TGTGCCACTGCTCGAGATGGAGGGGGCTTCCAGCCCCAGCATTTT	CATARDGGGFQPQHF
TRBV12-3/TRBV12-4	many	TRBJ1-1	14	TRBD1	TGTGCCAGCATAGACAGGGGGATGAACACTGAAGCTTTCTTT	CASIDRGMNTEAFF
TRBV9	many	TRBJ1-4	14	-	TGTGCCAGCAGCTCCAGACAGGCTAATGAAAAACTGTTTTTT	CASSSRQANEKLFF
TRBV20-1	-	TRBJ2-5	13	TRBD2	TGCAGTGGCGAAGGGCGGGGGAAAGAGACCCAGTACTTC	CSGEGRGKETQYF
TRBV6-5	-	TRBJ1-6	16	TRBD1	TGTGCCAGCAGTGCCTTAAGGGACAGGCATAATTCACCCCTCCACTTT	CASSALRDRHNSPLHF
TRBV12-3/TRBV12-4	many	TRBJ2-1	15	TRBD2	TGTGCCAGCACCTCGGGGGGGAACTCCTACAATGAGCAGTTCTTC	CASTSGGNSYNEQFF
TRBV7-9	-	TRBJ2-3	16	TRBD2	TGTGCCAGCAGCGAACGACTAGCTGGGGACACAGATACGCAGTATTTT	CASSERLAGDTDTQYF
TRBV20-1	many	TRBJ1-5	13	-	TGCAGTGCAACCAAGGGGCAGGATCAGCCCCAGCATTTT	CSATKGQDQPQHF
TRBV24-1	few	TRBJ2-7	13	-	TGTGCCACCAGTGATGGGGCTGCCTACGAGCAGTACTTC	CATSDGAAYEQYF
TRBV6-2/TRBV6-3	few	TRBJ1-1	16	TRBD1	TGTGCCAGCAACCCGGGACAGGGGGGAGTGAACACTGAAGCTTTCTTT	CASNPGQGGVNTEAFF
TRBV15	many	TRBJ1-6	17	-	TGTGCCACCAGCAGAGATCGAGCGGGAGAAATGAATTCACCCCTCCACTTT	CATSRDRAGEMNSPLHF
TRBV5-1	many	TRBJ1-1	15	-	TGCGCCAGCAGCTCCACATCGTTTGACATCACTGAAGCTTTCTTT	CASSSTSFDITEAFF
TRBV12-3/TRBV12-4	-	TRBJ1-2	13	TRBD1	TGTGCCAGCAGTCAACAGGGGATCTATGGCTACACCTTC	CASSQQGIYGYTF
TRBV5-8	many	TRBJ1-4	18	-	TGTGCCAGCAGCCCCGACAGGCCTCGTCGCTCAACTAATGAAAAACTGTTTTTT	CASSPDRPRRSTNEKLFF
TRBV4-3	many	TRBJ1-4	16	TRBD1	TGCGCCAGCAGCCAAGATATGGGGACAGGTGGCGAAAAACTGTTTTTT	CASSQDMGTGGEKLFF
TRBV3-1	many	TRBJ1-2	15	TRBD1	TGTGCCAGCAGCCAGCCTGGCAGGGGGGACTATGGCTACACCTTC	CASSQPGRGDYGYTF
TRBV4-3	few	TRBJ2-1	17	-	TGCGCCAGCAGCCAAGATCAAGCAGGGCCCCTCTACAATGAGCAGTTCTTC	CASSQDQAGPLYNEQFF
TRBV10-3	-	TRBJ1-1	15	TRBD1	TGTGCCATCAGCGGGGCCCAGGGGGCCCGCACTGAAGCTTTCTTT	CAISGAQGARTEAFF
TRBV27	many	TRBJ1-1	15	-	TGTGCCAGCAGGAATTATAAGGCGATGAACACTGAAGCTTTCTTT	CASRNYKAMNTEAFF
TRBV3-1	few	TRBJ2-1	12	-	TGTGCCAGCAGCGCTCCAGGGAATGAGCAGTTCTTC	CASSAPGNEQFF
TRBV6-2/TRBV6-3	many	TRBJ2-3	17	TRBD2	TGTGCCAGCAGTCCTCGGACTAGCTGGGGCCTCACAGATACGCAGTATTTT	CASSPRTSWGLTDTQYF
TRBV5-1	many	TRBJ1-2	15	TRBD1	TGCGCCAGCAGCTCTGGGACAGGGGGCGCCTATGGCTACACCTTC	CASSSGTGGAYGYTF